Reported below is one T cell receptor beta chain. The antigen remains unidentified. The data originate from a study of Graves' ophthalmopathy and Graves' hyperthyroidism. Study information: Peripheral blood was obtained at first diagnosis, ahead of any treatment. General study results and limits: With 65% to 71% sensitivity and roughly 72% specificity, the model predicted ophthalmopathy progression.

CDR1 and CDR2 from the germline V gene are MNHNS and SASEGT. The CDR3 has 13 residues. The V and J ends lost 6 bases and 7 bases, in that order; junction bases with no gene match: 5. Amplification of the TCR beta CDR3 regions used RNA transcripts (as template). Investigators did first-round RT-PCR with HTBI primers, then second-round multiplex PCR. TCRdb ran MiXCR on the multiplex PCR reads and lists one entry per CDR3 protein. The sample consists of about 340,000 distinct CDR3 sequences, 15% to 20% of them appearing once. The V call is TRBV6-1, the J call TRBJ1-1; TRBD1 matches at 10 bases. Sequencing was done on a sample of peripheral blood. The receptor comes from an adult man with Graves' ophthalmopathy. CDR3 nucleotide sequence: TGTGCCAGCAGAAGGGACAGGGGAGGTGAAGCTTTCTTT. Amino acids: CASRRDRGGEAFF.